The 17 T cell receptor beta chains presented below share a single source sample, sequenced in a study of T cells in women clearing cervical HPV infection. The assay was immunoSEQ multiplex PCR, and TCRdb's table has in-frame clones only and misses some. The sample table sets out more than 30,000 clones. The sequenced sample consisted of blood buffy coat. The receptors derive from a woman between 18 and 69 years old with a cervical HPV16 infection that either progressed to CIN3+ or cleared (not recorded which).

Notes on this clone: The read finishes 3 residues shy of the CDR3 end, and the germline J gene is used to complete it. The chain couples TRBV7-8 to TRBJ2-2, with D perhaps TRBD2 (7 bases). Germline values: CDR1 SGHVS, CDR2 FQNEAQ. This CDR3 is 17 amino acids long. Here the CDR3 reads CASSPRGGFPTNEKLFF. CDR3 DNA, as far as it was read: TGTGCCAGCAGCCCTAGGGGGGGCTTTCCAACTAATGAAAAG.

The CDR3 spells CASSPLGGENYGYTF. Partial CDR3 DNA: TGCGCCAGCAGCCCCCTGGGGGGGGAAAACTATGGC. The chain links TRBV4-1 to TRBJ1-2, with D possibly matching TRBD1 (5 bases). The sequence runs out 3 residues before the end of the CDR3; the remainder is reconstructed from the germline J gene. Germline CDR1 MGHRA, CDR2 YSYEKL. Trimming removed 4 bases from V and 2 bases from J, with 14 bases in between. The CDR3 loop spans 15 amino acids.

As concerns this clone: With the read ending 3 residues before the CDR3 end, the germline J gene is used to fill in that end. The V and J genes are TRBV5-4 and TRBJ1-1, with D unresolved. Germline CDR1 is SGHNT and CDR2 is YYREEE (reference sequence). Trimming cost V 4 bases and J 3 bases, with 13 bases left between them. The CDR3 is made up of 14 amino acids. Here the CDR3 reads CASSPQGRDTEAFF. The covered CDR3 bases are TGTGCCAGCAGCCCGCAAGGGCGTGACACTGAA.

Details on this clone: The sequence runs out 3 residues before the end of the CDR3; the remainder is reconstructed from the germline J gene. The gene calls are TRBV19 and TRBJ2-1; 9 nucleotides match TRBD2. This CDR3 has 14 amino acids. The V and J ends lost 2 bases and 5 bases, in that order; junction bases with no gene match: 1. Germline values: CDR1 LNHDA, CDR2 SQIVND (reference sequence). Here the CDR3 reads CASSISGGNNEQFF. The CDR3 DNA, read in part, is TGTGCCAGTAGTATAAGCGGGGGGAACAATGAG.

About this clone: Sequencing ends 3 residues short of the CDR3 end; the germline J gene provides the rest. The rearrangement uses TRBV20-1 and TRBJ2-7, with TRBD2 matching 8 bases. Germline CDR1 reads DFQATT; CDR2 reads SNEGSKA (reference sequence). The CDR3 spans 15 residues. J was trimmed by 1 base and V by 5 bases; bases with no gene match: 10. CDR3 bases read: TGCAGTGCTGGCCCCAGCGGGGGAGGATCCTACGAG. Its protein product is CSAGPSGGGSYE. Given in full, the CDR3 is CSAGPSGGGSYEQYF.

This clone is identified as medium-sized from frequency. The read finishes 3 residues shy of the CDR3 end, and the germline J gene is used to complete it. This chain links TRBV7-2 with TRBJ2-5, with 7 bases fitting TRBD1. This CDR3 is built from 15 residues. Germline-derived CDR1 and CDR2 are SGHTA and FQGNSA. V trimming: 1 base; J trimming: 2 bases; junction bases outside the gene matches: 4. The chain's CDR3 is CASSLGQGWQETQYF. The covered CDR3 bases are TGTGCCAGCAGCTTAGGACAGGGATGGCAAGAGACC.

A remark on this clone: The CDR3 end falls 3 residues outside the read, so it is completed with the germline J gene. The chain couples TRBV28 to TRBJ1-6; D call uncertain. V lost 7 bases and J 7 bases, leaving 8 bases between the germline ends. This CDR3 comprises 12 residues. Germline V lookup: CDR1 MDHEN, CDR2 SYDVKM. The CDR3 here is CASTLLNSPLHF. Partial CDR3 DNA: TGTGCCAGCACCCTTCTCAATTCACCC.

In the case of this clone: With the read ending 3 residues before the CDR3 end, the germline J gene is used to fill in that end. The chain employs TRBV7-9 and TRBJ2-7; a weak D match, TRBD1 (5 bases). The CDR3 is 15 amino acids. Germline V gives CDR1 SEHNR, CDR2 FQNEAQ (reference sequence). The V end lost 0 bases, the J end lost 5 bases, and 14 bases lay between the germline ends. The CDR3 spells CASSLAGVIYHEQYF. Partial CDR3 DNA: TGTGCCAGCAGCTTAGCAGGGGTCATTTACCACGAG. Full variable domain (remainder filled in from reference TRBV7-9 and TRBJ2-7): DTGVSQNPRHKITKRGQNVTFRCDPISEHNRLYWYRQTLGQGPEFLTYFQNEAQLEKSRLLSDRFSAERPKGSFSTLEIQRTEQGDSAMYLCASSLAGVIYHEQYFGPGTRLTVT.

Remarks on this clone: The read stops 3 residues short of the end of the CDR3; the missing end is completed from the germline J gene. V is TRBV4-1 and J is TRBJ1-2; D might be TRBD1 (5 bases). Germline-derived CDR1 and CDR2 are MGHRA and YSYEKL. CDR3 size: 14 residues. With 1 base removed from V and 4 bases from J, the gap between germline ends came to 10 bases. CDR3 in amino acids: CASSQVGPLYGYTF. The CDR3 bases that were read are TGCGCCAGCAGCCAAGTGGGGCCTCTCTATGGC.

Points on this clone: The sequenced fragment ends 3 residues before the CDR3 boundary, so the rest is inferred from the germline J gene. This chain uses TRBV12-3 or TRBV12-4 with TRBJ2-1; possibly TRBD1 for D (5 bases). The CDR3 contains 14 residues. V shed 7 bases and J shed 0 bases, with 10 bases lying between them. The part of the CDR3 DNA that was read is TGTGCCAGCACCAGGGTGAGCTCCTACAATGAG. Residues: CASTRVSSYNE. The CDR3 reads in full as CASTRVSSYNEQFF.

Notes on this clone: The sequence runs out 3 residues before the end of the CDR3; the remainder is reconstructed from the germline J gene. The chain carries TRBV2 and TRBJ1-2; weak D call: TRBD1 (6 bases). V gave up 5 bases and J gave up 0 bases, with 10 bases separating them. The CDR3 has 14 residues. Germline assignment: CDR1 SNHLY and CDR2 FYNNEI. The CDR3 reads CASSPGQTNYGYTF. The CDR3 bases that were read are TGTGCCAGCAGTCCTGGACAGACTAACTATGGC.

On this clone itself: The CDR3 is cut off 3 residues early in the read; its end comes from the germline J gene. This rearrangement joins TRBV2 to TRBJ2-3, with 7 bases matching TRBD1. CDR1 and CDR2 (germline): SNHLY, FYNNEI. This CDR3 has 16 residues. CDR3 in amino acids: CASSEARTGAQETQYF. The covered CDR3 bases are TGTGCCAGCAGTGAAGCTCGAACAGGGGCTCAAGAGACG.

The CDR3 sequence is CASSFGGEETQYF. CDR3 bases read: TGCGCCAGCAGCTTTGGGGGGGAAGAGACG. The chain carries TRBV5-1 and TRBJ2-3, with 7 bases matching TRBD2. The CDR3 end falls 3 residues outside the read, so it is completed with the germline J gene. The germline V gene has CDR1 SGHRS and CDR2 YFSETQ. The CDR3 contains 13 residues.

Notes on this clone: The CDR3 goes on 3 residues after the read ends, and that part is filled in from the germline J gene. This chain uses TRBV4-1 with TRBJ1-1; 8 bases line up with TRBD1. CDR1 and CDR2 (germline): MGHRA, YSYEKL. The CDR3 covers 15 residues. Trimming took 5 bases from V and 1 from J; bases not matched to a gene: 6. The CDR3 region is CASSSRQGKNTEAFF. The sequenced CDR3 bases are TGCGCCAGCAGCAGCCGACAGGGGAAGAACACTGAA.

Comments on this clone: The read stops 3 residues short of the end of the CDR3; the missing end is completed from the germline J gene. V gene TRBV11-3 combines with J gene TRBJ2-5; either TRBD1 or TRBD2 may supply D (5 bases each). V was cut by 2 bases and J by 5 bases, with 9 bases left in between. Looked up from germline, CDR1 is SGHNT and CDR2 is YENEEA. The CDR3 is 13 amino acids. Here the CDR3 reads CASSLTREETQYF. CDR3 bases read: TGTGCCAGCAGCTTAACCAGGGAGGAGACC.

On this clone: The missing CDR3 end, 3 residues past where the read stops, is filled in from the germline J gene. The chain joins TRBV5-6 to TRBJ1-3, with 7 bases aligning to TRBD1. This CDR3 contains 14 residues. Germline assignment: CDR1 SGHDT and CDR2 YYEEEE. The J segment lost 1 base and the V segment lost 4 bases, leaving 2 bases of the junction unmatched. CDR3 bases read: TGTGCCAGCAGCATGACAGGGTCTGGAAACACC. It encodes CASSMTGSGNT. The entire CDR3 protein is CASSMTGSGNTIYF. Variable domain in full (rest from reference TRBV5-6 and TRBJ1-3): DAGVTQSPTHLIKTRGQQVTLRCSPKSGHDTVSWYQQALGQGPQFIFQYYEEEERQRGNFPDRFSGHQFPNYSSELNVNALLLGDSALYLCASSMTGSGNTIYFGEGSWLTVV.

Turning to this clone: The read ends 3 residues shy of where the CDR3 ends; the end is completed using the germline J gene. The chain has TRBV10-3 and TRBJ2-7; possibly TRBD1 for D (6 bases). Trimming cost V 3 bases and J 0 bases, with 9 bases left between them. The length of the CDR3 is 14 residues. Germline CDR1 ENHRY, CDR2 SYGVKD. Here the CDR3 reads CAISDTGSSYEQYF. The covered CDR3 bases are TGTGCCATCAGTGATACAGGGAGCTCCTACGAG.